One T cell receptor (beta chain) is described in this entry. What it binds is unknown. Previously published methods and listed TCR primers were used for the bulk TCR libraries. MiXCR, applied by TCRdb to the PCR reads, yields one record per CDR3 protein. The sample has around 460,000 distinct CDR3 sequences, around 21% seen once. This record belongs to a study of molecular identifiers for immune sequencing clone quantification. Study observations and caveats: In a background of under 1.3 million naive cells, spiked Jurkat TCR RNA from one cell was reportedly detectable.

Germline V gene data show CDR1 as LNHNV and CDR2 as YYDKDF (reference sequence). Trimming removed 6 bases at V and 1 base at J, with 11 bases between. This CDR3 comprises 14 residues. Naive CD8 library inputs spanned roughly 18,000 to 1,000,000 sorted cells and 10%, 30% or 50% RNA. Researchers sorted naive CD8 T cells as cells that were CD8+CD4-CCR7+CD45RA+. The specimen sequenced was naive CD8+ T cells from blood, with Jurkat cell RNA spiked in. Subset given: FACS-sorted CD8+CD4-CCR7+CD45RA+ naive T cells. The clonotype originates from a human donor in good health. Some libraries in this study had Jurkat cell RNA spiked in. The chain joins TRBV15 to TRBJ2-3; TRBD2 might be the D (6 bases). CDR3 amino acids: CATSPGVGTDTQYF. The CDR3 nucleotides read TGTGCCACCAGTCCGGGGGTAGGCACAGATACGCAGTATTTT.